Many counts were recorded for the clone carrying this T cell receptor beta chain. Antigen: not known. The sample comes from a study of identical twins. Study-level findings and limits: Twins shared beta out-of-frame sequences in excess, but this excess was weaker.

Template switching added a universal primer site; cDNA carried unique molecular identifiers. TCRdb re-derived calls from the 5' RACE reads in MiXCR, one entry per CDR3 protein. The sample lists about 720,000 distinct CDR3 sequences, 8.5% to 9% seen once, with 0.98% in the top ten. This CDR3 comprises 16 residues. The ends were cut back, 6 bases at V and 2 bases at J, with 20 bases in the middle. Germline values: CDR1 SQVTM, CDR2 ANQGSEA. The data also belong to a second study, concerning yellow fever vaccine responses in identical twins.

This chain connects TRBV29-1 to TRBJ2-1, with a tentative D call TRBD1 (5 bases). The sequenced material came from PBMCs. The sequence came from a woman between 18 and 29 years old in good health. This CDR3 reads CSVAGRGFRTYNEQFF. CDR3 DNA sequence: TGCAGCGTAGCTGGTAGGGGATTCCGTACCTACAATGAGCAGTTCTTC.